These T cell receptor beta chains were read from a single sample in a study of graft-versus-host responses after intestinal transplantation. Measured with immunoSEQ multiplex PCR; TCRdb has only the in-frame clones, and not every one. The table lists 40,000 to 55,000 clones, around 84% of them singletons. These receptors are not linked to any known antigen. The material sequenced was unstimulated CD4+ T cells sorted from spleen or lymph node cells, taken before transplant. These receptors all stem from a human donor who was the organ donor for an intestinal transplant. Both conserved end residues are part of each CDR3. The D gene is left open where the match is weak. Where a row states a size, it is once, few, many or the class of an expanded clone; other rows omit it.

j_call	clone_size	v_call	d_call	cdr3_nt	cdr3_aa
TRBJ2-5	few	TRBV5-4	NA	TGTGCCAGCAGCTTGACAGCTTCCCAAGAGACCCAGTACTTC	CASSLTASQETQYF
TRBJ1-3	few	TRBV19	NA	TGTGCCAGTAGTATGGACAACTCTGGAAACACCATATATTTT	CASSMDNSGNTIYF
TRBJ2-2	NA	TRBV27	TRBD2	TGTGCCAGCAGTTTGGTTAGCGGGAGATTGAACACCGGGGAGCTGTTTTTT	CASSLVSGRLNTGELFF
TRBJ1-4	NA	TRBV7-2	TRBD1	TGTGCCAGCAGGGGACAGGGGGTTGAAAAACTGTTTTTT	CASRGQGVEKLFF
TRBJ2-4	few	TRBV6-5	TRBD2	TGTGCCAGCAGTTATAGTGCGGGGGGGCCGGGAAACATTCAGTACTTC	CASSYSAGGPGNIQYF
TRBJ1-3	NA	TRBV6-1	NA	TGTGCCAGGACTTATGGGGAGGACACCATATATTTT	CARTYGEDTIYF
TRBJ2-1	NA	TRBV5-6	NA	TGTGCCAGCAGGGCGGGCCGCAATGAGCAGTTCTTC	CASRAGRNEQFF
TRBJ2-5	few	TRBV5-6	TRBD2	TGTGCCAGCAGCTTGGAGGGTTGGACTAGCGGGCGAGAGACCCAGTACTTC	CASSLEGWTSGRETQYF
TRBJ1-5	once	TRBV7-2	NA	TGTGCCAGCAGCTTAGTAGGACCAGGGCCCGGGGGACAGCCCCAGCATTTT	CASSLVGPGPGGQPQHF
TRBJ1-2	NA	TRBV6-5	NA	TGTGCCAGCAGTTACCGGGACAACTATGGCTACACCTTC	CASSYRDNYGYTF
TRBJ2-1	NA	TRBV12-5	TRBD2	TGTGCTAGTGGTTTGGCCTTGACTAGCGGGTTTAGATACAATGAGCAGTTCTTC	CASGLALTSGFRYNEQFF
TRBJ2-5	NA	TRBV15	TRBD2	TGTGCCACCAGCGGCACTAGCGGGACTAGGGGGACCCAGTACTTC	CATSGTSGTRGTQYF
TRBJ2-2	NA	TRBV6-1	TRBD1	TGTGCCGCCGTTTTTAGGGGGCGCGCCGGGGAGCTGTTTTTT	CAAVFRGRAGELFF
TRBJ1-1	once	TRBV7-9	NA	TGTGCCAGCAGCTTAGGGAGGGCGCTTAACACTGAAGCTTTCTTT	CASSLGRALNTEAFF
TRBJ2-3	few	TRBV9	NA	TGTGCCAGCAGCAAAACGGGGGCCAGCACAGATACGCAGTATTTT	CASSKTGASTDTQYF
TRBJ1-6	NA	TRBV30	TRBD1	TGTGCCTGGAGTGCGAGCCGGACAGGGGAACACTCACCCCTCCACTTT	CAWSASRTGEHSPLHF
TRBJ1-3	NA	TRBV27	NA	TGTGCCAGCAGTCCTGGTGGAAACACCATATATTTT	CASSPGGNTIYF
TRBJ2-7	NA	TRBV6-6	NA	TGTGCCAGCAGTTACGAGACAAAATCCTACGAGCAGTACTTC	CASSYETKSYEQYF
TRBJ2-1	few	TRBV14	TRBD1	TGTGCCAGCAGCGAAGGAGGCAGGGGGTCCCCCCAGAGCTCCTACAATGAGCAGTTCTTC	CASSEGGRGSPQSSYNEQFF
TRBJ1-3	NA	TRBV7-8	NA	TGTGCCAGCAGCCCCGTGGCACCCGGGGGGTTCAATGGAAACACCATATATTTT	CASSPVAPGGFNGNTIYF
TRBJ2-7	NA	TRBV18	NA	TGTGCCAGCTCACCAGGGCCAGGTGTCTACGAGCAGTACTTC	CASSPGPGVYEQYF
TRBJ2-3	NA	TRBV5-1	TRBD2	TGCGCCAGCAGCTTAGCGGGAGCAGATACGCAGTATTTT	CASSLAGADTQYF
TRBJ1-2	NA	TRBV5-1	NA	TGCGCCAGCAGTATAGACTCCTATGGCTACACCTTC	CASSIDSYGYTF
TRBJ1-5	once	TRBV7-2	NA	TGTGCCAGCAGCTTAGAGGGATATAGCAATCAGCCCCAGCATTTT	CASSLEGYSNQPQHF
TRBJ1-3	NA	TRBV2	NA	TGTGCCAGCAGTCACAGGTCCTCGGCTTCCGGAAACACCATATATTTT	CASSHRSSASGNTIYF
TRBJ2-3	NA	TRBV5-8	TRBD1	TGTGCCAGCAGCTGGATTCCGGGACAGGGAACAGATACGCAGTATTTT	CASSWIPGQGTDTQYF
TRBJ2-7	NA	TRBV5-1	TRBD2	TGCGCCAGCAGCTTGGGTAGTAGCGGGACGTACGAGCAGTACTTC	CASSLGSSGTYEQYF
TRBJ2-3	NA	TRBV18	NA	TGTGCCAGCTCACCACCCACAGATACGCAGTATTTT	CASSPPTDTQYF
TRBJ1-1	NA	TRBV5-5	TRBD1	TGTGCCAGCAGCTTGGGTCCGGGACAGCACACTGAAGCTTTCTTT	CASSLGPGQHTEAFF
TRBJ2-2	NA	TRBV6-6	NA	TGTGCCAGCAGTTACGAGGGCCACAACGACGGGGAGCTGTTTTTT	CASSYEGHNDGELFF
TRBJ1-2	NA	TRBV19	NA	TGTGCCAGTAGTAACCTAGGGGCGCGGCCATTAAAGTCTCCCTATGGCTACACCTTC	CASSNLGARPLKSPYGYTF
TRBJ1-2	NA	TRBV5-6	NA	TGTGCCAGCAGCTTGACAGGTTATGGCTACACCTTC	CASSLTGYGYTF
TRBJ2-2	NA	TRBV9	NA	TGTGCCAGCAGCGTCTTAGCGGACGGGGAGCTGTTTTTT	CASSVLADGELFF
TRBJ2-7	once	TRBV18	TRBD1	TGTGCCAGCTCACCCGGGACAGTAACCTACGAGCAGTACTTC	CASSPGTVTYEQYF
TRBJ2-7	NA	TRBV18	NA	TGTGCCAGCTCACCAGACTCCAGGGGCGAGCAGTACTTC	CASSPDSRGEQYF
TRBJ2-3	NA	TRBV2	TRBD1	TGTGCCAGCAGTGCCTGGACAGGGCTAAACACAGATACGCAGTATTTT	CASSAWTGLNTDTQYF
TRBJ1-6	NA	TRBV7-9	NA	TGTGCCAGCAGCAGGAAGGGAGGTGGGAATTCACCCCTCCACTTT	CASSRKGGGNSPLHF
TRBJ2-5	NA	TRBV19	TRBD1	TGTGCCAGTACCCGGGACAGTAAACAAGAGACCCAGTACTTC	CASTRDSKQETQYF
TRBJ2-7	NA	TRBV14	NA	TGTGCCAGCAGCCAAGTAAGGGGGTACGAGCAGTACTTC	CASSQVRGYEQYF
TRBJ2-3	NA	TRBV19	TRBD2	TGTGCCAGTAGCGGGAGGTCAGATACGCAGTATTTT	CASSGRSDTQYF